These 16 T cell receptor beta chains originate from one sample sequenced in a study of T-cell reconstitution after alpha-beta-depleted transplantation in children (dated by TCRdb to about 2016). Receptors were amplified or captured by PCR. Instrument used: Illumina HiSeq 2500. TCR library preparation used molecular barcoding, with unique molecular identifiers applied to normalize quantification of the TCRbeta repertoire. The raw public reads went through TCRdb reprocessing: fastp at Q25, MiXCR clone calling, in-frame beta chains kept. Entries are consolidated by CDR3 protein sequence, retaining the most common genes and DNA. This sample gives 440,000 or so distinct CDR3 sequences in total; roughly two fifths of them show up just once. The biggest ten clones account for around a quarter of the sample. The meaning of the sample's treatment or condition label: allogeneic hematopoietic cell transplantation with graft depleted of TCRalphabeta T cells and CD19 B cells.

The material was PBMCs, obtained before TCRalphabeta/CD19-depleted stem cell transplant. These receptors originate from a girl between 2 and 10 years old with aplastic anemia, due to receive a stem cell transplant.

This sequence joins TRBV14 and TRBJ2-3, with TRBD2 matching 8 bases. After removal of 5 bases from V and 2 bases from J, the junction contained 9 bases not matched to a gene. The CDR3 loop spans 16 amino acids. Germline V lookup: CDR1 SGHDN, CDR2 FVKESK. CDR3 in amino acids: CASSIQTSALTDTQYF. CDR3 nucleotide sequence: TGTGCCAGCAGCATCCAGACTAGCGCCCTCACAGATACGCAGTATTTT.

This chain joins TRBV6-1 and TRBJ1-3; D uncertain. This CDR3 contains 15 residues. The germline V and J ends were trimmed by 4 bases and 2 bases, with 12 bases remaining between them. Germline CDR1 is MNHNS and CDR2 is SASEGT. CDR3 DNA sequence: TGTGCCAGCAGTGCGTCCCGGACCCCTGGAAACACCATATATTTT. Its translation is CASSASRTPGNTIYF.

The chain employs TRBV5-1 and TRBJ2-3, with 9 bases lining up with TRBD1. The CDR3 contains 15 residues. Trimming cost V 7 bases and J 5 bases; bases outside gene matches: 11. Germline values: CDR1 SGHRS, CDR2 YFSETQ. CDR3: CASYAGQGQRDTQYF. CDR3 DNA: TGCGCCAGCTATGCGGGACAGGGCCAGAGAGATACGCAGTATTTT.

This clonotype appeared many times. The CDR3 protein is CASSQGGDGRVGTEAFF. The CDR3 DNA reads TGCGCCAGCAGCCAAGGAGGGGACGGACGTGTGGGGACTGAAGCTTTCTTT. The V and J genes are TRBV4-1 and TRBJ1-1; weak D call: TRBD1 (5 bases). This CDR3 contains 17 residues. Between the trimmed V and J ends, which lost 1 base and 5 bases, there was a span of 20 bases. CDR1 is MGHRA, CDR2 YSYEKL, per germline.

The chain carries TRBV5-1 and TRBJ2-7, with 8 positions matching TRBD1. The germline gives CDR1 SGHRS, CDR2 YFSETQ. CDR3 size: 15 residues. V was pared by 0 bases and J by 4 bases, with 6 bases of the junction left unmatched. CDR3 loop: CASSLGDRYLYEQYF. DNA for the CDR3: TGCGCCAGCAGCTTGGGGGACAGGTATCTGTACGAGCAGTACTTC.

This rearrangement joins TRBV6-5 to TRBJ1-1; D unclear. V lost 0 bases, J lost 10 bases, and 12 bases lay in between. The CDR3 runs 13 residues. Per the germline V gene, CDR1 is MNHEY and CDR2 is SVGAGI. The CDR3 DNA reads TGTGCCAGCAGTTACTCGCGCGGGGTTGTAGCTTTCTTT. Its protein product is CASSYSRGVVAFF.

The chain links TRBV3-1 to TRBJ2-7; 8 bases align to TRBD1. Losses at the gene ends were 4 bases for V and 3 bases for J; bases not matched to a gene: 5. Germline values: CDR1 LGHDT, CDR2 YNNKEL (reference sequence). This CDR3 has 14 residues. CDR3 in DNA: TGTGCCAGCAGCCCAGGGGGCTTCGACTACGAGCAGTACTTC. Protein: CASSPGGFDYEQYF.

This clonotype came up many times. The rearrangement uses TRBV2 and TRBJ2-3; TRBD2 agrees at 10 bases. The CDR3 is 17 amino acids. Germline CDR1 and CDR2: SNHLY and FYNNEI. Unmatched junction bases numbered 11, after V lost 4 bases and J lost 4 bases. The CDR3 region is CASSGRTSGIGPDTQYF. The CDR3 nucleotides are TGTGCCAGCAGTGGCCGGACTAGCGGAATTGGGCCAGATACGCAGTATTTT.

The V and J genes are TRBV28 and TRBJ2-7, with D perhaps TRBD2 (7 bases). V was clipped by 3 bases and J by 2 bases, with 17 bases between them. Germline CDR1 is MDHEN and CDR2 is SYDVKM. The CDR3 spans 16 residues. CDR3 in amino acids: CASSFSRGAMTYEQYF. CDR3 DNA sequence: TGTGCCAGCAGTTTTTCCCGGGGGGCCATGACCTACGAGCAGTACTTC.

The genes are TRBV7-9 and TRBJ2-7, with D perhaps matching TRBD2 (6 bases). Trimming removed 5 bases at V and 0 bases at J, with 14 bases between. Per the germline V gene, CDR1 is SEHNR and CDR2 is FQNEAQ (reference sequence). The CDR3 is 15 residues long. Here the CDR3 DNA reads TGTGCCAGCAGCGGGCGGGACGGAAGCTCCTACGAGCAGTACTTC. As protein: CASSGRDGSSYEQYF.

The chain is built from TRBV20-1 and TRBJ2-7, with D tentatively TRBD2 (5 bases). Trimming shortened V by 6 bases and J by 0 bases, and 15 bases separated the two germline ends. This CDR3 comprises 14 residues. CDR1 and CDR2 (germline): DFQATT, SNEGSKA (reference sequence). This CDR3 reads CSAEPGYASYEQYF. CDR3 DNA sequence: TGCAGTGCGGAACCGGGGTACGCCTCCTACGAGCAGTACTTC.

A word on this clonotype: Just one base apart from a much larger clone, this may be a read error. This chain links TRBV20-1 with TRBJ2-5; tentative D call: TRBD2 (5 bases). This CDR3 has 12 amino acids. Germline CDR1 is DFQATT and CDR2 is SNEGSKA (reference sequence). The CDR3 sequence: CSARSHGETQHF. The CDR3 DNA reads TGCAGTGCTAGGTCTCATGGGGAGACCCAGCACTTC.

This clonotype was picked up a small number of times. The junction and the germline gene differ at one end; a read error may be behind it. This chain uses TRBV28 with TRBJ2-7; D might be TRBD1 (5 bases). Germline V gives CDR1 MDHEN, CDR2 SYDVKM. The CDR3 covers 12 residues. The CDR3 sequence is CASSWAQGPSDF. CDR3 nucleotide sequence: TGTGCCAGCAGCTGGGCCCAGGGCCCGTCCGATTTC.

This sequence joins TRBV6-2 or TRBV6-3 and TRBJ2-4; D is unclear. This CDR3 is built from 11 residues. V was clipped by 5 bases and J by 8 bases, with 7 bases between them. Germline assignment: CDR1 MNHEY and CDR2 SVGEGT. In DNA, the CDR3 is TGTGCCAGCAGTCCCCGGGACATTCAGTACTTC. Protein: CASSPRDIQYF.

Details on this clonotype: A clone one base away is much larger, so this may be a read error. V gene TRBV7-2 combines with J gene TRBJ1-6; D uncertain. CDR3 length: 13 residues. Germline V gene data show CDR1 as SGHTA and CDR2 as FQGNSA. The CDR3: CASSLEINSPLLF. Here the CDR3 DNA reads TGTGCCAGCAGCTTAGAGATAAATTCACCCCTCCTCTTT. Full variable domain (rest looked up from reference TRBV7-2 and TRBJ1-6): GAGVSQSPSNKVTEKGKDVELRCDPISGHTALYWYRQSLGQGLEFLIYFQGNSAPDKSGLPSDRFSAERTGGSVSTLTIQRTQQEDSAVYLCASSLEINSPLLFGNGTRLTVT.

The chain employs TRBV28 and TRBJ2-2; no reliable D call. The CDR3 covers 14 residues. Trimming pared 1 base from V and 5 bases from J, leaving 8 bases between. The germline V gene encodes CDR1 MDHEN and CDR2 SYDVKM. Written as DNA, the CDR3 is TGTGCCAGCAGTTTATCGGTTAGAACCGGGGAGCTGTTTTTT. This sequence encodes CASSLSVRTGELFF. The whole variable domain, filled in from reference TRBV28 and TRBJ2-2, reads DVKVTQSSRYLVKRTGEKVFLECVQDMDHENMFWYRQDPGLGLRLIYFSYDVKMKEKGDIPEGYSVSREKKERFSLILESASTNQTSMYLCASSLSVRTGELFFGEGSRLTVL.